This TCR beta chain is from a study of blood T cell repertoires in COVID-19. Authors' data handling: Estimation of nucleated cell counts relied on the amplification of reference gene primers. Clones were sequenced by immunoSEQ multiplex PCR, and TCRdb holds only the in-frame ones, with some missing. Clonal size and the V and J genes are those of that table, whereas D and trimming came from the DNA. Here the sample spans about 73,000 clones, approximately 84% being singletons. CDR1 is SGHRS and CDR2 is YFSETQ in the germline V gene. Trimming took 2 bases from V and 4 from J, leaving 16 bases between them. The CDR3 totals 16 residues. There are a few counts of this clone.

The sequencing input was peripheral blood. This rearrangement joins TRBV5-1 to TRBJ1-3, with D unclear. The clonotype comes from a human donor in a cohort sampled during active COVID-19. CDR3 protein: CASSFDGGNSGNTIYF. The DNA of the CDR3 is TGCGCCAGCAGCTTTGACGGAGGGAATTCGGGAAACACCATATATTTT.